This TCR beta chain was recorded in a study of Graves' ophthalmopathy and Graves' hyperthyroidism. Study observations and caveats: Blood also contained most of the expanded thyroid clonotypes above 0.001 frequency. With approximately 88% sensitivity and less than 83% specificity, a 13-signature model separated ophthalmopathy from stable hyperthyroidism. With a specificity of roughly 72% and a sensitivity of about 71%, the model predicted ophthalmopathy progression.

Pregnancy or lactation, uncontrolled infections and other autoimmune diseases were grounds for excluding patients. The CDR3 contains 16 residues. V was pared by 1 base and J by 1 base, with 16 bases between. The germline V gene encodes CDR1 DFQATT and CDR2 SNEGSKA (reference sequence). TCR beta CDR3 amplification used RNA transcripts. The workflow started with a first-round RT-PCR run with HTBI primers and then moved on to a second-round multiplex PCR. A single record per CDR3 protein comes from TCRdb applying MiXCR to the multiplex PCR reads. The data contain about 550,000 distinct CDR3 sequences, approximately 35% of them singletons. This clonotype was observed a handful of times. Its antigen is undetermined.

The receptor was isolated from an adult man with Graves' hyperthyroidism. Sequenced input: peripheral blood or thyroid tissue (not recorded which). The chain recombines TRBV20-1 with TRBJ1-1; maybe TRBD1 (5 bases). In nucleotides, the CDR3 is TGCAGTGCTAGAGGTCCCGCACGGGGGACGAACACTGAAGCTTTCTTT. This encodes CSARGPARGTNTEAFF.